A single sample is the source of the 28 T cell receptor beta chains below, sequenced in a study of cytomegalovirus exposure and HLA in healthy donors. PCR used 60 Vbeta primers and 13 Jbeta primers. Assay: immunoSEQ multiplex PCR; the TCRdb copy retains only in-frame clones and omits some. This repertoire comprises about 53,000 clones; its ten largest clones make up roughly 2%. Sequencing used PBMCs. Source of these receptors: a woman in her late teens or twenties in good health and CMV-seronegative.

The rearrangement links TRBV4-1 to TRBJ2-7; tentatively, D is TRBD2 (6 bases). The germline V and J ends were trimmed by 0 bases and 6 bases, with 15 bases remaining between them. The CDR3 has 15 amino acids. Germline V gene data show CDR1 as MGHRA and CDR2 as YSYEKL. The DNA for the CDR3 is TGCGCCAGCAGCCAAGATTACGGGGGAAGGACCGAGCAGTACTTC. Protein sequence: CASSQDYGGRTEQYF.

CDR3: CASSTQGNQPQHF. The DNA of the CDR3 is TGTGCCAGTAGTACCCAGGGGAATCAGCCCCAGCATTTT. V and J are TRBV19 and TRBJ1-5, with TRBD1 as a possible D gene (6 bases). Trimming took 4 bases from V and 4 from J, leaving 8 bases between them. Germline values: CDR1 LNHDA, CDR2 SQIVND (reference sequence). CDR3 length: 13 residues.

This chain uses TRBV4-1 with TRBJ2-7; D is possibly TRBD1 (5 bases). The CDR3 consists of 15 residues. Trimming pared 4 bases from V and 0 bases from J, leaving 13 bases between. The germline CDR1 and CDR2 sequences are MGHRA and YSYEKL. CDR3 DNA sequence: TGCGCCAGCAGCCGAGACAGTCATGCCTCCTACGAGCAGTACTTC. Protein: CASSRDSHASYEQYF.

V and J are TRBV6-5 and TRBJ1-1, with D hard to call. Germline V gene lookup returns CDR1 MNHEY and CDR2 SVGAGI. CDR3 length equals 13 residues. Trimming removed 6 bases from V and 0 bases from J, with 8 bases in between. Here the CDR3 DNA reads TGTGCCAGCAGCAGGATTTTGAACACTGAAGCTTTCTTT. The encoded protein is CASSRILNTEAFF.

V usage is TRBV27 and J usage is TRBJ1-6; D is ambiguous. V was trimmed by 6 bases and J by 6 bases, leaving 6 bases between them. Germline V gene lookup returns CDR1 MNHEY and CDR2 SMNVEV (reference sequence). This CDR3 is 12 amino acids long. The CDR3 nucleotides read TGTGCCAGCAGATTCTCTAATTCACCCCTCCACTTT. Its protein product is CASRFSNSPLHF.

The chain carries TRBV6-1 and TRBJ1-1; 8 bases are shared with TRBD1. The germline V gene encodes CDR1 MNHNS and CDR2 SASEGT. V was pared by 5 bases and J by 3 bases, with 8 bases of the junction left unmatched. The CDR3 totals 15 residues. CDR3 residues: CASSQTGTGDTEAFF. CDR3 in DNA: TGTGCCAGCAGTCAAACCGGGACAGGCGACACTGAAGCTTTCTTT.

V and J are TRBV5-1 and TRBJ2-5, with D tentatively TRBD2 (6 bases). The CDR3 consists of 15 residues. CDR1 and CDR2 from the germline V gene are SGHRS and YFSETQ. The ends were cut back, 4 bases at V and 2 bases at J, with 15 bases in the middle. The CDR3, as DNA: TGCGCCAGCAGCGGATTGGCGGGGCAACAAGAGACCCAGTACTTC. It translates to CASSGLAGQQETQYF.

The chain carries TRBV6-1 and TRBJ1-5; D is unresolved. The CDR3 spans 14 residues. CDR1 is MNHNS, CDR2 SASEGT, per germline. Trimming removed 5 bases from V and 4 bases from J, with 12 bases in between. The CDR3 coding sequence is TGTGCCAGCAGTCTTTACAGATCTAATCAGCCCCAGCATTTT. Protein sequence: CASSLYRSNQPQHF.

V is TRBV9 and J is TRBJ2-1; tentative D call: TRBD1 (6 bases). V was pared by 0 bases and J by 2 bases, with 6 bases between. CDR3 length: 14 amino acids. The germline V gene has CDR1 SGDLS and CDR2 YYNGEE. The CDR3 nucleotides read TGTGCCAGCAGCGTAGACAGGGCCTACAATGAGCAGTTCTTC. This sequence encodes CASSVDRAYNEQFF.

The V call is TRBV6-1, the J call TRBJ1-1, with D tentatively TRBD1 (5 bases). The ends were cut back, 2 bases at V and 4 bases at J, with 14 bases in the middle. The CDR3 length is 15 residues. Per germline, CDR1 MNHNS and CDR2 SASEGT. CDR3 in amino acids: CASSEQPQGSTEAFF. As DNA, the CDR3 is TGTGCCAGCAGTGAACAGCCGCAGGGTTCCACTGAAGCTTTCTTT.

The chain carries TRBV10-3 and TRBJ2-5, with a tentative D call TRBD1 (5 bases). The CDR3 is made up of 14 amino acids. V lost 7 bases and J 5 bases, leaving 17 bases between the germline ends. Per the germline V gene, CDR1 is ENHRY and CDR2 is SYGVKD. CDR3 DNA: TGTGCCATCAAAAAGGGGCAAGGGCAGGAGACCCAGTACTTC. This gives the protein CAIKKGQGQETQYF.

The genes are TRBV5-1 and TRBJ2-2; D perhaps matches TRBD1 (5 bases). Trimming took 5 bases from V and 1 from J, leaving 18 bases between them. There are 17 residues in the CDR3. CDR1 and CDR2 (germline): SGHRS, YFSETQ. CDR3 in DNA: TGCGCCAGCAGTCCACGACGAGACAGCAAGAACACCGGGGAGCTGTTTTTT. Protein: CASSPRRDSKNTGELFF.

This chain connects TRBV4-2 to TRBJ2-7; the D gene is possibly TRBD2 (6 bases). Germline CDR1 reads LGHNA; CDR2 reads YNFKEQ. This CDR3 contains 15 residues. Trimming cost V 3 bases and J 9 bases, with 21 bases left between them. Written as DNA, the CDR3 is TGTGCCAGCAGCCACAACCTCCTTACCCCGGAGGGGCAGTACTTC. It codes for CASSHNLLTPEGQYF.

This chain uses TRBV7-2 with TRBJ2-7; a possible D gene is TRBD1 (5 bases). In germline, CDR1 is SGHTA, CDR2 FQGNSA. This CDR3 is 13 amino acids long. With 1 base removed from V and 6 bases from J, the gap between germline ends came to 10 bases. This CDR3 is CASSLVGPSEQYF. CDR3 in DNA: TGTGCCAGCAGCTTAGTGGGGCCTAGCGAGCAGTACTTC.

The chain has TRBV9 and TRBJ2-2; 7 bases agree with TRBD1. Germline V gives CDR1 SGDLS, CDR2 YYNGEE. The CDR3 spans 17 residues. The junction had 8 bases not matched to a gene; V was cut back by 0 bases and J by 3 bases. Written as DNA, the CDR3 is TGTGCCAGCAGCGTAGGGATCGGCAGGGGGTACACCGGGGAGCTGTTTTTT. This translates into CASSVGIGRGYTGELFF.

The chain recombines TRBV4-2 with TRBJ2-1; D is undetermined. CDR3 size: 15 residues. V lost 3 bases to trimming and J lost 10 bases, with 19 bases between them. Germline V CDR1 and CDR2: LGHNA, YNFKEQ. The CDR3 protein is CASSHSAGRLGEQFF. CDR3 coding DNA: TGTGCCAGCAGCCATTCTGCCGGCAGGTTGGGCGAGCAGTTCTTC.

This rearrangement joins TRBV11-2 to TRBJ1-2; D gene uncertain. Germline V lookup: CDR1 SGHAT, CDR2 FQNNGV. The CDR3 has 13 amino acids. Trimming shortened V by 2 bases and J by 5 bases, and 9 bases separated the two germline ends. The CDR3 bases are TGTGCCAGCAGCTTATCAGGATTGTATGGCTACACCTTC. It codes for CASSLSGLYGYTF.

The rearrangement links TRBV5-1 to TRBJ2-7, with D maybe TRBD2 (5 bases). This CDR3 spans 15 amino acids. Germline CDR1 SGHRS, CDR2 YFSETQ. V shed 7 bases and J shed 0 bases, with 17 bases lying between them. The DNA for the CDR3 is TGCGCCAGCTCATCCGGACTCGCTAGCTCCTACGAGCAGTACTTC. Amino acid sequence: CASSSGLASSYEQYF.

The rearrangement joins TRBV19 to TRBJ2-3; TRBD1 matches at 12 bases. This CDR3 has 15 residues. With 3 bases clipped from V and 7 bases from J, the junction kept 5 bases outside the gene matches. The germline V gene encodes CDR1 LNHDA and CDR2 SQIVND (reference sequence). In DNA form, the CDR3 reads TGTGCCAGTAGTATTGGGACAGGGGGCGGATATACGCAGTATTTT. This translates into CASSIGTGGGYTQYF.

The chain couples TRBV29-1 to TRBJ2-3, with 7 positions matching TRBD2. Trimming took 6 bases from V and 0 from J; bases not matched to a gene: 6. Germline values: CDR1 SQVTM, CDR2 ANQGSEA. This CDR3 has 14 amino acids. Here the CDR3 DNA reads TGCAGCGTCAAGGGGCGGGGGAGCACAGATACGCAGTATTTT. It translates to CSVKGRGSTDTQYF.

The chain carries TRBV14 and TRBJ2-1, with 7 bases aligning to TRBD1. With V trimmed by 1 base and J by 8 bases, 2 bases remained unmatched. This CDR3 comprises 13 residues. Germline-derived CDR1 and CDR2 are SGHDN and FVKESK. CDR3 coding DNA: TGTGCCAGCAGCCAAGGGACAGGCGATGAGCAGTTCTTC. Residues: CASSQGTGDEQFF.

The chain combines TRBV5-1 with TRBJ1-2; D ambiguous. Trimming took 0 bases from V and 5 from J, leaving 8 bases between them. This CDR3 spans 13 amino acids. CDR1 is SGHRS, CDR2 YFSETQ, per germline. This chain's CDR3 is CASSLGTRYGYTF. In DNA, the CDR3 is TGCGCCAGCAGCTTGGGCACGCGGTATGGCTACACCTTC.

The chain links TRBV6-5 to TRBJ2-4; TRBD2 might be the D (6 bases). CDR1 and CDR2 (germline): MNHEY, SVGAGI. This CDR3 is built from 16 residues. V was shortened by 2 bases and J by 0 bases, with 11 bases between the two germline ends. CDR3: CASSYDYSGAKNIQYF. CDR3 bases: TGTGCCAGCAGTTACGACTATAGCGGAGCCAAAAACATTCAGTACTTC.

The rearrangement links TRBV7-9 to TRBJ2-1; the match to TRBD2 covers 10 bases. The ends lost 5 bases at V and 4 bases at J; junction bases unmatched: 5. This CDR3 has 15 amino acids. Germline loops: CDR1 SEHNR, CDR2 FQNEAQ (reference sequence). The CDR3 spells CASSAGTSVYNEQFF. In DNA form, the CDR3 reads TGTGCCAGCAGCGCCGGGACTAGCGTATACAATGAGCAGTTCTTC.

The chain couples TRBV2 to TRBJ2-3, with 11 nucleotides matching TRBD2. Trimming took 9 bases from V and 3 from J; bases not matched to a gene: 23. In germline, CDR1 is SNHLY, CDR2 FYNNEI. CDR3 length: 20 residues. CDR3 sequence reads: CASTMRPGLAAGGPTDTQYF. The CDR3 bases are TGTGCCAGTACCATGAGACCGGGACTAGCGGCTGGGGGGCCAACAGATACGCAGTATTTT.

V is TRBV29-1 and J is TRBJ2-7; D may be TRBD1 (7 bases). Germline CDR1 SQVTM, CDR2 ANQGSEA. The CDR3 extends over 17 amino acids. Trimming pared 1 base from V and 3 bases from J, leaving 22 bases between. The CDR3 bases are TGCAGCGTTGAAGGATCCGGAGGGGGCGGTTTCTTCTACGAGCAGTACTTC. Amino acid sequence: CSVEGSGGGGFFYEQYF.

The chain uses TRBV9 and TRBJ2-2; no definite D call. The germline V and J ends were trimmed by 4 bases and 0 bases, with 10 bases remaining between them. CDR1 and CDR2 (germline): SGDLS, YYNGEE. The CDR3 spans 15 residues. CDR3 sequence reads: CASSHSQANTGELFF. Here the CDR3 DNA reads TGTGCCAGCAGCCACAGTCAGGCGAACACCGGGGAGCTGTTTTTT.

The chain couples TRBV6-5 to TRBJ2-7; 10 nucleotides agree with TRBD2. Trimming removed 0 bases from V and 7 bases from J; junction bases left unmatched: 6. From germline, CDR1 is MNHEY and CDR2 SVGAGI. The CDR3 spans 15 residues. CDR3 sequence: CASSYSPSGRGEQYF. The CDR3 bases are TGTGCCAGCAGTTACTCACCTAGCGGGAGAGGAGAGCAGTACTTC.